Listed below are T cell receptor beta chains from one sample, sequenced in a study of blood T cell repertoires in COVID-19. The table came from immunoSEQ multiplex PCR; TCRdb's copy has only in-frame clones and leaves some out. Of 60,000 to 75,000 clones listed, about 75% are singletons. Input material: PBMCs or T cells enriched from blood (not recorded which). The receptors shown here come from a woman aged 60-75 years who had been exposed to COVID-19. CDR3s include the opening cysteine and the closing phenylalanine or tryptophan. A D gene is named only where the DNA matches it firmly. Clone size appears in some rows only: once, few, many, or a class for an expanded clone.

V: TRBV6-5; J: TRBJ1-5; D: .; size: .; DNA: TGTGCCAGCAGGGAGGGTATGCAGCCCCAGCATTTT; CDR3: CASREGMQPQHF
V: TRBV5-1; J: TRBJ2-2; D: TRBD2; size: .; DNA: TGCGCCAGCAATCAGCGGGGGAACACCGGGGAGCTGTTTTTT; CDR3: CASNQRGNTGELFF
V: TRBV19; J: TRBJ2-1; D: .; size: once; DNA: TGTGCCAGTAGCTTTAGGAGAGAGAATGAGCAGTTCTTC; CDR3: CASSFRRENEQFF
V: TRBV5-1; J: TRBJ2-1; D: TRBD2; size: .; DNA: TGCGCCAGCAGCCATGGACTAGCGGGAGGGGTTAGCTCCTACAATGAGCAGTTCTTC; CDR3: CASSHGLAGGVSSYNEQFF
V: TRBV6-2/TRBV6-3; J: TRBJ1-6; D: TRBD1; size: .; DNA: TGTGCCAGCAGGCCTTGGACAGGGAATTCACCCCTCCACTTT; CDR3: CASRPWTGNSPLHF
V: TRBV6-4; J: TRBJ2-7; D: .; size: once; DNA: TGTGCCAGCATTAAAGTTAAGGGATTTTTAGTGGGAGCCTACGAGCAGTACTTC; CDR3: CASIKVKGFLVGAYEQYF
V: TRBV28; J: TRBJ2-7; D: .; size: once; DNA: TGTGCCAGCAGTTTAAATTCAGGGAAGCAGTACTTC; CDR3: CASSLNSGKQYF
V: TRBV6-6; J: TRBJ1-4; D: TRBD1; size: .; DNA: TGTGCCAGCAGTTACTCATCAGGGGGAAATGAAAAACTGTTTTTT; CDR3: CASSYSSGGNEKLFF
V: TRBV29-1; J: TRBJ1-1; D: TRBD1; size: .; DNA: TGCAGCGTTCGGGGACAGGGGGGTCCGAACACTGAAGCTTTCTTT; CDR3: CSVRGQGGPNTEAFF
V: TRBV10-3; J: TRBJ1-1; D: TRBD1; size: .; DNA: TGTGCCATCAGGCCGGGACAGGGGGCTGAAGCTTTCTTT; CDR3: CAIRPGQGAEAFF
V: TRBV15; J: TRBJ1-5; D: TRBD1; size: .; DNA: TGTGCCACCAGCAGAGCAGACAGGGTTGAGGGTCAGCCCCAGCATTTT; CDR3: CATSRADRVEGQPQHF
V: TRBV9; J: TRBJ1-2; D: .; size: once; DNA: TGTGCCAGCAGCGTAGCCGCAGGCAGGTTGAACTATGGCTACACCTTC; CDR3: CASSVAAGRLNYGYTF
V: TRBV28; J: TRBJ2-2; D: TRBD2; size: .; DNA: TGTGCCAGCAGGTTAGGACTAGCGGGAGGAACCGGGGAGCTGTTTTTT; CDR3: CASRLGLAGGTGELFF
V: TRBV27; J: TRBJ2-7; D: TRBD2; size: .; DNA: TGTGCCAGCAGTTTGAGACTAGCGGGCTTTTCGTACGAGCAGTACTTC; CDR3: CASSLRLAGFSYEQYF
V: TRBV12-3/TRBV12-4; J: TRBJ1-5; D: .; size: .; DNA: TGTGCCAGCAGCTCCGACCCCGGGCAGCCCCAGCATTTT; CDR3: CASSSDPGQPQHF
V: TRBV30; J: TRBJ2-3; D: .; size: once; DNA: TGTGCCTGGACCCCCGTCGGAGATACGCAGTATTTT; CDR3: CAWTPVGDTQYF
V: TRBV2; J: TRBJ1-1; D: TRBD1; size: .; DNA: TGTGCCAGCAGTGAAGCGGGACAGGGGCGGAACACTGAAGCTTTCTTT; CDR3: CASSEAGQGRNTEAFF
V: TRBV2; J: TRBJ1-1; D: .; size: .; DNA: TGTGCCAGCAGTTTAGTACAGGGACCTTTGACTGAAGCTTTCTTT; CDR3: CASSLVQGPLTEAFF
V: TRBV2; J: TRBJ1-2; D: TRBD1; size: .; DNA: TGTGCCAGCTGGGAGGACAGGGGAACCTATGGCTACACCTTC; CDR3: CASWEDRGTYGYTF
V: TRBV5-4; J: TRBJ1-6; D: TRBD1; size: .; DNA: TGTGCCAGCAGCTTGGGCAGGGGGGCTTCACCCCTCCACTTT; CDR3: CASSLGRGASPLHF
V: TRBV10-2; J: TRBJ2-1; D: .; size: .; DNA: TGCGCCAGCAGTGAGGGCGGGACCTTCAATGAGCAGTTCTTC; CDR3: CASSEGGTFNEQFF
V: TRBV15; J: TRBJ1-2; D: TRBD1; size: few; DNA: TGTGCCACCAGCACCCAAACAGGGGTTTGGGGCTACACCTTC; CDR3: CATSTQTGVWGYTF
V: TRBV7-3; J: TRBJ2-2; D: .; size: once; DNA: TGTGCCAGCAGCTTAGATACGGCCGGGGAGCTGTTTTTT; CDR3: CASSLDTAGELFF
V: TRBV27; J: TRBJ1-4; D: .; size: .; DNA: TGTGCCAGCAGCCAGAGGTTTCATGAAAAACTGTTTTTT; CDR3: CASSQRFHEKLFF
V: TRBV12-2; J: TRBJ1-5; D: .; size: .; DNA: TGTGCAAGTCGCCCCGTGGCGACAGGGTATCAGCCCCAGCATTTT; CDR3: CASRPVATGYQPQHF
V: TRBV30; J: TRBJ2-5; D: .; size: few; DNA: TGTGCCTGGACAGCGGGTACCGGTTTTGGGGAGACCCAGTACTTC; CDR3: CAWTAGTGFGETQYF
V: TRBV21-1; J: TRBJ1-5; D: .; size: few; DNA: TGTGCCAGCAGCAAATTCTTCGACAGGGGGTCACAGCCCCAGCATTTT; CDR3: CASSKFFDRGSQPQHF
V: TRBV28; J: TRBJ2-3; D: TRBD2; size: .; DNA: TGTGCCAGCCGGGGGGTGGTCACAGATACGCAGTATTTT; CDR3: CASRGVVTDTQYF
V: TRBV5-6; J: TRBJ2-2; D: .; size: .; DNA: TGTGCCAGCAGCTTGTGGGGACACCTCACCGGGGAGCTGTTTTTT; CDR3: CASSLWGHLTGELFF
V: TRBV3-1/TRBV3-2; J: TRBJ1-1; D: TRBD1; size: .; DNA: TGTGCCAGCAGCCAAGTCGGGACAGGGGGCGGAACTGAAGCTTTCTTT; CDR3: CASSQVGTGGGTEAFF
V: TRBV7-2; J: TRBJ1-1; D: .; size: few; DNA: TGTGCCAGCAGCTTTGCGGTAGACAGTGATGAAGCTTTCTTT; CDR3: CASSFAVDSDEAFF
V: TRBV7-9; J: TRBJ1-2; D: TRBD1; size: few; DNA: TGTGCCAGCAGCCCACCGGGACAGGGTTTAAGTAACTATGGCTACACCTTC; CDR3: CASSPPGQGLSNYGYTF
V: TRBV20-1; J: TRBJ1-1; D: TRBD1; size: .; DNA: TGCAGTGCTAGTACACAGGGGGGGACCACTGAAGCTTTCTTT; CDR3: CSASTQGGTTEAFF
V: TRBV5-1; J: TRBJ2-2; D: TRBD1; size: .; DNA: TGCGCCAGCAGCTTGCAGGGGGCGCCCGGGGAGCTGTTTTTT; CDR3: CASSLQGAPGELFF
V: TRBV2; J: TRBJ1-6; D: TRBD1; size: .; DNA: TGTGCCAGCAGTGGCTTAAGACAGGGTGGGTCACCCCTCCACTTT; CDR3: CASSGLRQGGSPLHF
V: TRBV19; J: TRBJ1-1; D: .; size: .; DNA: TGTGCCAGTATGACAAGTAGTGAAGCTTTCTTT; CDR3: CASMTSSEAFF
V: TRBV11-2; J: TRBJ2-3; D: .; size: .; DNA: TGTGCCAGCAGCTCCGGGATCGGCGATACGCAGTATTTT; CDR3: CASSSGIGDTQYF
V: TRBV7-9; J: TRBJ1-1; D: .; size: .; DNA: TGTGCCAGCAGCTTAGCTGGGGGGGTAAGGTCTGAAGCTTTCTTT; CDR3: CASSLAGGVRSEAFF
V: TRBV9; J: TRBJ2-2; D: TRBD2; size: .; DNA: TGTGCCAGCAGCCCCCATCTAGCGGGAGCGAACACCGGGGAGCTGTTTTTT; CDR3: CASSPHLAGANTGELFF
V: TRBV14; J: TRBJ2-3; D: TRBD1; size: .; DNA: TGTGCCAGCAGCCAAAGGAGGGGGACAGGACAGTATTTT; CDR3: CASSQRRGTGQYF
V: TRBV27; J: TRBJ2-2; D: .; size: .; DNA: TGTGCCAGCAGTTTGAGGACAAGAACCGGGGAGCTGTTTTTT; CDR3: CASSLRTRTGELFF
V: TRBV5-1; J: TRBJ2-7; D: TRBD1; size: many; DNA: TGCGCCAGCAGCTCATGGACAGGGAGCTACGAGCAGTACTTC; CDR3: CASSSWTGSYEQYF
V: TRBV13; J: TRBJ1-2; D: TRBD1; size: .; DNA: TGTGCCAGCAGCTTGACAGGGCAAGGCTACACCTTC; CDR3: CASSLTGQGYTF
V: TRBV24-1; J: TRBJ1-2; D: .; size: once; DNA: TGTGCCACCAGCGAAGACGGGGACTATGGCTACACCTTC; CDR3: CATSEDGDYGYTF
V: TRBV19; J: TRBJ1-5; D: .; size: .; DNA: TGTGCCAGTAGTATAGACCGGACACTCAATCAGCCCCAGCATTTT; CDR3: CASSIDRTLNQPQHF
V: TRBV29-1; J: TRBJ1-3; D: TRBD1; size: .; DNA: TGCAGCGCAAAACAGGGGGCCGGAAACACCATATATTTT; CDR3: CSAKQGAGNTIYF
V: TRBV5-6; J: TRBJ1-2; D: .; size: .; DNA: TGTGCCAGCAGCTTGGAGGGGGTCGGCTACACCTTC; CDR3: CASSLEGVGYTF
V: TRBV9; J: TRBJ2-4; D: TRBD2; size: .; DNA: TGTGCCAGCAGCCCCCGCGTCCTAGCGGGGGTCAAAAACATTCAGTACTTC; CDR3: CASSPRVLAGVKNIQYF
V: TRBV19; J: TRBJ2-7; D: TRBD1; size: once; DNA: TGTGCCAGTAGTATCGCGGTGGGGACAGGGGTATACGAGCAGTACTTC; CDR3: CASSIAVGTGVYEQYF